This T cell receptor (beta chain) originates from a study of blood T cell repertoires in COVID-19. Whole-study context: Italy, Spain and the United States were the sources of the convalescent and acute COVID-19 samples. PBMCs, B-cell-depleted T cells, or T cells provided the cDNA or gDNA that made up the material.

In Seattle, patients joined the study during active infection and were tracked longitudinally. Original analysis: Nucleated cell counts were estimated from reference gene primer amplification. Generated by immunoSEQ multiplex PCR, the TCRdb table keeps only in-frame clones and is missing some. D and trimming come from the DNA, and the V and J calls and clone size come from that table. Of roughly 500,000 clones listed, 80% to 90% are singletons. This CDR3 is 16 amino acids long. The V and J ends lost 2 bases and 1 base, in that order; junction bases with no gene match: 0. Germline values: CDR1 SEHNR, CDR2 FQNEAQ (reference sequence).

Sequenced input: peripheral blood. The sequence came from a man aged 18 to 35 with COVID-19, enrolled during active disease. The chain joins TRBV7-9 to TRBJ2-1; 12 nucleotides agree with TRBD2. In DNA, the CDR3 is TGTGCCAGCAGCTTACTAGCGGGGGGGTCCTACAATGAGCAGTTCTTC. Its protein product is CASSLLAGGSYNEQFF.